The text below deals with one T cell receptor beta chain. Its antigen is as yet unknown. This entry belongs to a study of cytomegalovirus exposure and HLA in healthy donors. The study, taken as a whole, reports: Many donors shared some public TCRs, even though most TCR sequences were rare.

The germline V gene encodes CDR1 SGHNT and CDR2 YENEEA. The CDR3 has 14 residues. The ends were cut back, 0 bases at V and 3 bases at J, with 8 bases in the middle. The PCR had 60 Vbeta and 13 Jbeta primers. Repertoires were generated with immunoSEQ multiplex PCR, while TCRdb's copy carries only in-frame clones and drops some. The table has about 85,000 clones, over 70% seen once. The chain links TRBV11-3 to TRBJ2-5; D is undetermined. Sequenced material: PBMCs. This TCR derives from a woman aged 50 to 60 in good health and CMV-seropositive. The CDR3 bases are TGTGCCAGCAGCTTAGATTTAGCAAAAGAGACCCAGTACTTC. Translating it yields CASSLDLAKETQYF. Variable domain in full (rest from reference TRBV11-3 and TRBJ2-5): EAGVVQSPRYKIIEKKQPVAFWCNPISGHNTLYWYLQNLGQGPELLIRYENEEAVDDSQLPKDRFSAERLKGVDSTLKIQPAELGDSAVYLCASSLDLAKETQYFGPGTRLLVL.